This T cell receptor beta chain originates from a study of cytomegalovirus exposure and HLA in healthy donors. Whole-study results and caveats: Analysis performed later found about 18,000 TCR beta sequences associated with HLA alleles at 0.05 false discovery rate. Both high specificity and high sensitivity reportedly marked the classifier's diagnosis of cytomegalovirus status. Immune exposure was documented only through CMV serostatus.

Comment on this clone: Its antigen remains unidentified.

PCR used 60 Vbeta primers and 13 Jbeta primers. Data came from immunoSEQ multiplex PCR; TCRdb stores just in-frame clones and leaves some out. The sample has roughly 120,000 clones; roughly 65% are singletons. The CDR3 covers 14 residues. Germline CDR1 reads PRHDT; CDR2 reads FYEKMQ (reference sequence). The V gene end was trimmed by 5 bases and the J gene end by 2 bases; junction bases not matched to a gene: 5. The chain combines TRBV13 with TRBJ2-5, with 7 bases that match TRBD2. This TCR came from a man between 35 and 55 years old in good health and CMV-seropositive. Material: PBMCs. The CDR3 protein is CASSPRGVQETQYF. In DNA, the CDR3 is TGTGCCAGCAGCCCCCGGGGGGTTCAAGAGACCCAGTACTTC.